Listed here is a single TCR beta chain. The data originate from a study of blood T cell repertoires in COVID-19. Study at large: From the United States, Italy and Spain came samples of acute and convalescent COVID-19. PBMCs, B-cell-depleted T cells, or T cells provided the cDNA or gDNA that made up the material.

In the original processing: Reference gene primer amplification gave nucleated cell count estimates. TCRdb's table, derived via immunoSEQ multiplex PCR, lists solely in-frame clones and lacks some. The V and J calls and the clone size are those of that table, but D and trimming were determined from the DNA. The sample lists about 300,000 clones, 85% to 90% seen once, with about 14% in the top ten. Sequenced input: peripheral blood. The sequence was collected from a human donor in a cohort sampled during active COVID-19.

The CDR3 bases are TGTGCCAGCAGCCAAGACCGGGACAGCCTTGAAAAACTGTTTTTT. Its translation is CASSQDRDSLEKLFF. The rearrangement joins TRBV3-1 (or the pseudogene TRBV3-2) to TRBJ1-4; 7 nucleotides align to TRBD1. The ends lost 0 bases at V and 7 bases at J; junction bases unmatched: 5. Germline assignment: CDR1 LGHDT and CDR2 YNNKEL (reference sequence). The CDR3 sequence is 15 residues long.